This TCR beta chain was sequenced for a study of STAT5B mutations in CD4+ large granular lymphocyte leukemia. CDR1 SGHAT and CDR2 FQNNGV come from the germline V gene. This CDR3 is built from 15 residues. Trimming pared 0 bases from V and 8 bases from J, leaving 16 bases between. General study results and limits: Patient CD4-sorted repertoires looked more clonal than healthy CD4+ repertoires, even without putative leukemic clones. 8/27 top patient clones versus 2/35 control clones were TRBV06-family.

Remarks on this clone: What it binds is not known.

In the source study's methods: The detection floor for productive clonotype frequency was 2.59 x 10-5. Using immunoSEQ multiplex PCR, the repertoire was profiled, and TCRdb retains in-frame clones only, with some absent. The V and J calls and the clone size are those of that table, but D and trimming were determined from the DNA. The sample lists roughly 40,000 clones, roughly 85% occurring once. The receptor was derived from a human donor in good health. V is TRBV11-2 and J is TRBJ1-2; D may be TRBD1 (5 bases). Sequenced input: CD4+ T cells from blood buffy coats. CDR3 in DNA: TGTGCCAGCAGCTTAGAAGGGCAGGTCCGGGGGGGCTACACCTTC. This codes for CASSLEGQVRGGYTF. Full variable domain (rest looked up from reference TRBV11-2 and TRBJ1-2): EAGVAQSPRYKIIEKRQSVAFWCNPISGHATLYWYQQILGQGPKLLIQFQNNGVVDDSQLPKDRFSAERLKGVDSTLKIQPAKLEDSAVYLCASSLEGQVRGGYTFGSGTRLTVV.